This T cell receptor (beta chain) was found in a study of cytomegalovirus exposure and HLA in healthy donors. The PCR ran on 60 Vbeta and 13 Jbeta primers. The repertoire was sequenced with immunoSEQ multiplex PCR; TCRdb's copy has only in-frame clones and lacks some. This sample's clone table lists 100,000 to 150,000 clones. The material sequenced was PBMCs. This TCR derives from a middle-aged woman in good health and CMV-seropositive.

The DNA for the CDR3 is TGTGCCAGCAGCTTCGGGCTAGCTTCGAACACCGGGGAGCTGTTTTTT. It codes for CASSFGLASNTGELFF. The genes are TRBV7-6 and TRBJ2-2; the D gene is possibly TRBD2 (5 bases). CDR3 length: 16 residues. The germline V and J ends were trimmed by 3 bases and 0 bases, with 11 bases remaining between them. CDR1 and CDR2 (germline): SGHVS, FNYEAQ.